The present TCR beta chain was sequenced within a study of cytomegalovirus exposure and HLA in healthy donors. Points from the study as a whole: Within a later analysis, the majority of CMV-associated TCR beta chains appeared HLA-restricted. In a later analysis, at a false discovery rate of 0.05, roughly 17,000 TCR beta sequences matched HLA alleles. Cytomegalovirus-associated TCR beta chains were listed, numbering roughly 150.

In the case of this clone: Its antigen is undetermined.

Germline values: CDR1 MNHEY, CDR2 SMNVEV (reference sequence). V shed 3 bases and J shed 8 bases, with 14 bases lying between them. The CDR3 loop spans 14 amino acids. 60 Vbeta and 13 Jbeta primers were used in PCR. Original processing notes: In a later analysis, of tens of millions of unique beta chains, around 11 million appeared in at least two donors. The assay was immunoSEQ multiplex PCR, and TCRdb's table has in-frame clones only and misses some. The V and J calls and clone size are taken from that table; D and trimming were inferred from the DNA. The listing records about 140,000 clones. This receptor was identified in a male donor in good health and CMV-seronegative. Sequencing input: PBMCs. The chain joins TRBV27 to TRBJ2-1; D not resolved. The CDR3 sequence: CASSLGRQNHEQFF. The CDR3 region has the DNA TGTGCCAGCAGTTTGGGCAGACAAAACCATGAGCAGTTCTTC.